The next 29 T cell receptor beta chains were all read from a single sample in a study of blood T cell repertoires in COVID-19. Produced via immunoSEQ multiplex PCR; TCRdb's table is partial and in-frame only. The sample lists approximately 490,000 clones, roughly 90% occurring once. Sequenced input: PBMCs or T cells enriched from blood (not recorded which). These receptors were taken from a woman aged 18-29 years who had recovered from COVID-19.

CDR3 sequence: CASTGGLGQDNSPLHF. The CDR3 bases are TGTGCCAGCACCGGAGGTCTGGGACAGGATAATTCACCCCTCCACTTT. This sequence joins TRBV2 and TRBJ1-6; the match to TRBD1 covers 8 bases. The length of the CDR3 is 16 residues. With 7 bases clipped from V and 5 bases from J, the junction kept 10 bases outside the gene matches. The germline V gene has CDR1 SNHLY and CDR2 FYNNEI.

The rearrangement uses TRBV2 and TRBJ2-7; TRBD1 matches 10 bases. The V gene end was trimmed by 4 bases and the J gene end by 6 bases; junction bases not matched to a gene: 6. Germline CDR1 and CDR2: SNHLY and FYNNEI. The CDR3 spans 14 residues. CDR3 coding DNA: TGTGCCAGCAGTGGAGGGACAGGGGATGGCGAGCAGTACTTC. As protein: CASSGGTGDGEQYF.

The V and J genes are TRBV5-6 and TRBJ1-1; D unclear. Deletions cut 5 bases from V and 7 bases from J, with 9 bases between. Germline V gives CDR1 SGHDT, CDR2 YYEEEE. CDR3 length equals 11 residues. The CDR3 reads CASRTGLEAFF. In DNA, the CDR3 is TGTGCCAGCAGGACGGGTCTTGAAGCTTTCTTT.

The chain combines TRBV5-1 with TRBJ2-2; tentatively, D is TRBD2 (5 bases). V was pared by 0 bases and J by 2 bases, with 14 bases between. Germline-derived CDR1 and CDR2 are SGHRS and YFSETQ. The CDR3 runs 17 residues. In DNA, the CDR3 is TGCGCCAGCAGCTTGGCCGATGAGGGAGCCAACACCGGGGAGCTGTTTTTT. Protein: CASSLADEGANTGELFF.

The CDR3 bases are TGCGCCAGCAGCAGGGTAGGGGAGGGTCGGACTGAAGCTTTCTTT. Encoded protein: CASSRVGEGRTEAFF. This sequence joins TRBV5-1 and TRBJ1-1; D possibly corresponds to TRBD1 (5 bases). Trimming left V 4 bases short and J 5 bases short, with 18 bases between. The CDR3 contains 15 residues. Germline-derived CDR1 and CDR2 are SGHRS and YFSETQ.

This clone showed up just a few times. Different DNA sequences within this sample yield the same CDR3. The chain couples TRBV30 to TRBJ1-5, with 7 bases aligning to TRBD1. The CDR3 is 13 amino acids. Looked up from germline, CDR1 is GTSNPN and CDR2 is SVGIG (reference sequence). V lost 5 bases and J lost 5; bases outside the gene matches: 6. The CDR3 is CAWARQGDQPQHF. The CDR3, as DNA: TGTGCCTGGGCGCGACAGGGTGATCAGCCCCAGCATTTT.

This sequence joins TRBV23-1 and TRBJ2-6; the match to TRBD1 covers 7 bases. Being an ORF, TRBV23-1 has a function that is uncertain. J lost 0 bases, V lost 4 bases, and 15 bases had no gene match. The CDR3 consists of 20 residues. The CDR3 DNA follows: TGCGCCAGCAGTCTCCGACAGGGCGACCATGTGGCCTCTGGGGCCAACGTCCTGACTTTC. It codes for CASSLRQGDHVASGANVLTF.

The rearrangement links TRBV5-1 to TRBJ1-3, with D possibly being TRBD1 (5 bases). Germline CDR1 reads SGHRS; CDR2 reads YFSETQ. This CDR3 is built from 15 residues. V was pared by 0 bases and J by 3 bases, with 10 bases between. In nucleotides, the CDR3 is TGCGCCAGCAGCTTGGGACAGTGGGATGGAAACACCATATATTTT. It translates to CASSLGQWDGNTIYF.

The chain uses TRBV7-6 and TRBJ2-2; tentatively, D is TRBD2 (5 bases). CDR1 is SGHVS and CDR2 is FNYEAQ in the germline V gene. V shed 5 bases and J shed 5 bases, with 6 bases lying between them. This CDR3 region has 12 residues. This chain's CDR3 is CASSTGTGELFF. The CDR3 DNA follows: TGTGCCAGCAGCACGGGGACCGGGGAGCTGTTTTTT.

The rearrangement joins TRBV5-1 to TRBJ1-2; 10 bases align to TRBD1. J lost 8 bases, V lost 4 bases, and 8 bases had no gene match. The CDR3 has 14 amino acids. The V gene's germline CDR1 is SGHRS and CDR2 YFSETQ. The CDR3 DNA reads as TGCGCCAGCAGCCCTCTGACAGGGGGCGCGGGCTACACCTTC. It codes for CASSPLTGGAGYTF.

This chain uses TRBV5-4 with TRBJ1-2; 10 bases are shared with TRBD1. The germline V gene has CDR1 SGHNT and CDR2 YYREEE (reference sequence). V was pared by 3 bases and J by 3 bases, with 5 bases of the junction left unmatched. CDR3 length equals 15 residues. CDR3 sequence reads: CASSSRDRGYYGYTF. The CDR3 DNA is TGTGCCAGCAGCTCCCGGGACAGGGGCTACTATGGCTACACCTTC.

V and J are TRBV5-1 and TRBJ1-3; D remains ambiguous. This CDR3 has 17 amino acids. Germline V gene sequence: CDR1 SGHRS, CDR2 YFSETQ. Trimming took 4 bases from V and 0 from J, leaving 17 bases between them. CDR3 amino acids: CASSPDTFFVSGNTIYF. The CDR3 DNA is TGCGCCAGCAGCCCTGACACCTTCTTCGTCTCTGGAAACACCATATATTTT.

The CDR3 DNA is TGCAGCGGGAGCCGGACAGGTGATACAGATACGCAGTATTTT. Protein sequence: CSGSRTGDTDTQYF. The chain has TRBV29-1 and TRBJ2-3; 7 bases map to TRBD1. Trimming cost V 7 bases and J 3 bases; bases outside gene matches: 10. This CDR3 spans 14 amino acids. Germline CDR1 is SQVTM and CDR2 is ANQGSEA.

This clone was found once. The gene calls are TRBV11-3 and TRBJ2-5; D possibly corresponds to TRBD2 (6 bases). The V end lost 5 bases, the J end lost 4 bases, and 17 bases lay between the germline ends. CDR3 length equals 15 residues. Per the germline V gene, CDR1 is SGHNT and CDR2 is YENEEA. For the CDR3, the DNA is TGTGCCAGCAGCCCGGGGGTCACCAAAGGAGAGACCCAGTACTTC. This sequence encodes CASSPGVTKGETQYF.

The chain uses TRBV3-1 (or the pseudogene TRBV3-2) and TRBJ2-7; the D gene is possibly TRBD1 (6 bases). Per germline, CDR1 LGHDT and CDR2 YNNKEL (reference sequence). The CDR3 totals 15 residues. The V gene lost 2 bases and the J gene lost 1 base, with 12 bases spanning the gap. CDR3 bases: TGTGCCAGCAGCCAATATGGGCAGGGGTCCTACGAGCAGTACTTC. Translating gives CASSQYGQGSYEQYF.

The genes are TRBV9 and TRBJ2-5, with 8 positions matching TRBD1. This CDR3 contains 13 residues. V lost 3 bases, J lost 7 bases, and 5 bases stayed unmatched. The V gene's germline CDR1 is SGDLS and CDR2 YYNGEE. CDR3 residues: CASSEGQGRTQYF. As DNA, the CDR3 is TGTGCCAGCAGCGAAGGACAGGGACGGACCCAGTACTTC. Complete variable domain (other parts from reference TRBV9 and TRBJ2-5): DSGVTQTPKHLITATGQRVTLRCSPRSGDLSVYWYQQSLDQGLQFLIQYYNGEERAKGNILERFSAQQFPDLHSELNLSSLELGDSALYFCASSEGQGRTQYFGPGTRLLVL.

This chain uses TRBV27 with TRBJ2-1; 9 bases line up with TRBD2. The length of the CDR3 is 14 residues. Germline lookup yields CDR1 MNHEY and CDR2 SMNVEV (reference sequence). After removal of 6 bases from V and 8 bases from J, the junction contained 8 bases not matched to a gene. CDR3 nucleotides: TGTGCCAGCAGCGGGGCGGGGGGGTTGGATGAGCAGTTCTTC. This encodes CASSGAGGLDEQFF.

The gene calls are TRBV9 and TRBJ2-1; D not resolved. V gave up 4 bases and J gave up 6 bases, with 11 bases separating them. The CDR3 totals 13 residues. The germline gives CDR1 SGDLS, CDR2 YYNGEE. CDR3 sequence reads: CASSPAPLNEQFF. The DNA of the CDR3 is TGTGCCAGCAGCCCCGCCCCACTCAATGAGCAGTTCTTC.

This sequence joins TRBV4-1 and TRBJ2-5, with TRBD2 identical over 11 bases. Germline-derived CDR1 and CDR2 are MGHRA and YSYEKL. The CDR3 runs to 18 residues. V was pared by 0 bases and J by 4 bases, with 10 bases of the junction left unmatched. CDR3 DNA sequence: TGCGCCAGCAGCCAAGATCAGAAACTAGCGGGGGAGGGAGAGACCCAGTACTTC. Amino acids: CASSQDQKLAGEGETQYF.

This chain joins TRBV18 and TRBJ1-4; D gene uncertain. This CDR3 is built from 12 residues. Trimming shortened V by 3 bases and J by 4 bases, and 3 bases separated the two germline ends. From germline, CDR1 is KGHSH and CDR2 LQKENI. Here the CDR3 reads CASSPRNEKLFF. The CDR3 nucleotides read TGTGCCAGCTCACCCCGTAATGAAAAACTGTTTTTT.

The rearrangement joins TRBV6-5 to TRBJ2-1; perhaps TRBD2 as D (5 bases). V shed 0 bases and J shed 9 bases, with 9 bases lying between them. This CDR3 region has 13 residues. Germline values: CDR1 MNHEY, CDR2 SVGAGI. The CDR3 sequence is CASSYSNGGEQFF. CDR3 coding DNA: TGTGCCAGCAGTTACTCGAACGGAGGTGAGCAGTTCTTC.

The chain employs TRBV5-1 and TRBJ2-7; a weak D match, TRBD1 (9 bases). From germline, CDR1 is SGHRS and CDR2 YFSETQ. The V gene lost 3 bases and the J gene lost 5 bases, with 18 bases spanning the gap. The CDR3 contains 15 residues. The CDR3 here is CASSSGGQGLDEQYF. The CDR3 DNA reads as TGCGCCAGCAGCTCTGGGGGACAGGGACTAGACGAGCAGTACTTC.

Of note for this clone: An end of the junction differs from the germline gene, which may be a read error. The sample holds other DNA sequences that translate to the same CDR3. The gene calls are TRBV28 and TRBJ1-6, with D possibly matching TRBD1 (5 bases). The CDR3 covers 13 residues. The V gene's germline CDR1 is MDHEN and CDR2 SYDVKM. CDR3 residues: CASSLGGNSPLHF. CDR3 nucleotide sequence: TGTGCCAGCAGCTTGGGGGGGAATTCGCCCCTCCACTTT.

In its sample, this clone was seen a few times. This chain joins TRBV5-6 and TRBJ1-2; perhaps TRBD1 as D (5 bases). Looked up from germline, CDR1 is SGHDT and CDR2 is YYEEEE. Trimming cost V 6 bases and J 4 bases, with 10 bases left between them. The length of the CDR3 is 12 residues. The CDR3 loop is CASNTGTYGYTF. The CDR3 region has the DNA TGTGCCAGCAACACAGGCACCTATGGCTACACCTTC.

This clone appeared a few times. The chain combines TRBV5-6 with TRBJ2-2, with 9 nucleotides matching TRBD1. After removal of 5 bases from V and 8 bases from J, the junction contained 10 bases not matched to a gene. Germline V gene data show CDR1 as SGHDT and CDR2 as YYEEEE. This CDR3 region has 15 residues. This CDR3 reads CASSSGQGYEGELFF. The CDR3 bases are TGTGCCAGCAGTTCCGGACAGGGGTACGAGGGGGAGCTGTTTTTT.

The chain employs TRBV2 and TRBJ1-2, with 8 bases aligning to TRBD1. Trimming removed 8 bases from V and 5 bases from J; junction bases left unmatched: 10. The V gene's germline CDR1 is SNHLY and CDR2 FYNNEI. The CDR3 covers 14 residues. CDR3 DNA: TGTGCCAGCTGCCCCTCCGGGACAGGTTATGGCTACACCTTC. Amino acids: CASCPSGTGYGYTF.

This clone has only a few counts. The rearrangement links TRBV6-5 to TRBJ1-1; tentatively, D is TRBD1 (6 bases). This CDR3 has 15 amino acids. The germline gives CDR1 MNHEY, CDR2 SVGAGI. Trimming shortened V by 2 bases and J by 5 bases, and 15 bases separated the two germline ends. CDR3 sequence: CASSYANSGVTEAFF. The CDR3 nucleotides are TGTGCCAGCAGTTACGCGAACTCAGGGGTTACTGAAGCTTTCTTT.

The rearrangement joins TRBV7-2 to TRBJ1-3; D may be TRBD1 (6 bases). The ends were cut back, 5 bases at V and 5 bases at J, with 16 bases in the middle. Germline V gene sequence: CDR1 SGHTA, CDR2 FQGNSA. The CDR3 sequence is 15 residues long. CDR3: CASSPGGGFRNTIYF. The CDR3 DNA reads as TGTGCCAGCAGCCCGGGCGGGGGCTTTAGAAACACCATATATTTT.

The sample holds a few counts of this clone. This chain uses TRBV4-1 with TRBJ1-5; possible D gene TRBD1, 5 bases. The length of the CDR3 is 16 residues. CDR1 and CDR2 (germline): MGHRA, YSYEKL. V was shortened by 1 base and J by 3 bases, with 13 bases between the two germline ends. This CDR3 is CASSQGDGGNNQPQHF. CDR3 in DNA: TGCGCCAGCAGCCAAGGGGACGGGGGGAACAATCAGCCCCAGCATTTT.